The 27 T cell receptor beta chains reported below all come from one sample, sequenced in a study of blood T cells in healthy people across ages. A sample-barcoded 5' primer and a J-beta primer mix were used in a second PCR of about 7 to 12 cycles. One entry per CDR3 protein, called by TCRdb with MiXCR from the 5' RACE reads. The sample holds hundreds of thousands of distinct CDR3 sequences; roughly three fifths are singletons and the top ten take about a quarter. The sequenced sample consisted of blood. All receptors derive from a man aged 35-49 years in good health.

For this clonotype: It may be a read error: a sequence one base away is much more abundant. J is TRBJ2-7 and V is TRBV7-9, with D perhaps assigned TRBD1 or TRBD2 (6 bases each). Trimming removed 5 bases at V and 10 bases at J, with 12 bases between. CDR3 length equals 11 residues. The germline V gene encodes CDR1 SEHNR and CDR2 FQNEAQ (reference sequence). CDR3 coding DNA: TGTGCCAGCAGCGAGGGGGAGGCCCAGTACTTC. It specifies CASSEGEAQYF.

V usage is TRBV27 and J usage is TRBJ2-3; D is perhaps TRBD2 (5 bases). This CDR3 region has 18 residues. Germline V gene lookup returns CDR1 MNHEY and CDR2 SMNVEV (reference sequence). The V and J ends lost 2 bases and 5 bases respectively, with 23 bases between them. The CDR3 bases are TGTGCCAGCAGTTTAACGGCGGGCGGACCGTTTACAAGAGATACGCAGTATTTT. Translation: CASSLTAGGPFTRDTQYF.

The chain couples TRBV7-3 to TRBJ2-1, with D perhaps matching TRBD2 (6 bases). Germline V gene sequence: CDR1 SGHTA, CDR2 FQGTGA. The V gene lost 4 bases and the J gene lost 6 bases, with 10 bases spanning the gap. The CDR3 runs 13 residues. The CDR3 is CASSSGTVNEQFF. CDR3 sequence (DNA): TGTGCCAGCAGCTCAGGGACTGTCAATGAGCAGTTCTTC. Using reference TRBV7-3 and TRBJ2-1 for the parts outside the CDR3, the full variable domain is GAGVSQTPSNKVTEKGKYVELRCDPISGHTALYWYRQSLGQGPEFLIYFQGTGAADDSGLPNDRFFAVRPEGSVSTLKIQRTERGDSAVYLCASSSGTVNEQFFGPGTRLTVL.

Regarding this clonotype: A much larger clone lies one base from this, so it may be a read error. The chain couples TRBV7-8 to TRBJ2-1; perhaps TRBD1 as D (6 bases). Germline V gene lookup returns CDR1 SGHVS and CDR2 FQNEAQ. The CDR3 covers 13 residues. CDR3 residues: CASSLLRDNKQFF. The CDR3 nucleotides read TGTGCCAGCAGCTTACTCCGGGACAATAAGCAGTTCTTC.

This clonotype has just a few counts. V usage is TRBV20-1 and J usage is TRBJ2-2; 9 bases are shared with TRBD1. The J segment lost 3 bases and the V segment lost 0 bases, leaving 2 bases of the junction unmatched. Germline assignment: CDR1 DFQATT and CDR2 SNEGSKA (reference sequence). This CDR3 region has 15 residues. CDR3 bases: TGCAGTGCTAGAGATTGGACAGGGGACACCGGGGAGCTGTTTTTT. It encodes CSARDWTGDTGELFF.

The chain is built from TRBV6-5 and TRBJ2-7; a weak D match, TRBD1 (6 bases). CDR1 MNHEY and CDR2 SVGAGI come from the germline V gene. V lost 6 bases, J lost 2 bases, and 17 bases lay in between. The CDR3 is 15 residues long. The CDR3 DNA sequence: TGTGCCAGCAGGCCAGGACAGTCCCTTGCCTACGAGCAGTACTTC. Translated, it gives CASRPGQSLAYEQYF.

This clonotype was counted between two and nine times. This chain links TRBV5-1 with TRBJ2-3; TRBD2 aligns across 8 bases. Germline values: CDR1 SGHRS, CDR2 YFSETQ. V was pared by 3 bases and J by 8 bases, with 11 bases of the junction left unmatched. The CDR3 covers 15 residues. The DNA for the CDR3 is TGCGCCAGCAGCTCAGACGGGAGGGACCTAGGTACGCAGTATTTT. Protein: CASSSDGRDLGTQYF.

This sequence joins TRBV24-1 and TRBJ2-1; D might be TRBD1 or TRBD2, each matching 5 bases. CDR1 and CDR2 from the germline V gene are KGHDR and SFDVKD. V was trimmed by 3 bases and J by 5 bases, leaving 22 bases between them. The CDR3 runs 18 residues. CDR3 DNA: TGTGCCACCAGTGATCCCGGGGCCCGGGGCCCGCTAGACAATGAGCAGTTCTTC. The encoded protein is CATSDPGARGPLDNEQFF.

About this clonotype itself: Just one base apart from a much larger clone, this may be a read error. The J gene is TRBJ2-1, the V gene TRBV20-1, with TRBD2 identical over 7 bases. The J call is in doubt because the DNA end fits TRBJ2-7 better. Per the germline V gene, CDR1 is DFQATT and CDR2 is SNEGSKA (reference sequence). The CDR3 runs to 14 residues. The CDR3 spells CSASGLADYNEQYF. The CDR3 nucleotides are TGCAGTGCTAGTGGGCTAGCGGATTACAATGAGCAGTACTTC.

CDR3 nucleotide sequence: TGTGCCAGCAGCTTTGAGACAGGGGGGGCTGTTAGGAATGAGCAGTTCTTC. As protein: CASSFETGGAVRNEQFF. The rearrangement links TRBV11-3 to TRBJ2-1; TRBD1 matches 9 bases. The CDR3 consists of 17 residues. V shed 3 bases, J shed 7 bases, and the junction held 13 bases outside the gene matches. Per germline, CDR1 SGHNT and CDR2 YENEEA.

This chain joins TRBV12-3 or TRBV12-4 and TRBJ2-1; D perhaps matches TRBD2 (5 bases). Between the trimmed V and J ends, which lost 7 bases and 0 bases, there was a span of 13 bases. The CDR3 extends over 15 amino acids. For the CDR3, the DNA is TGTGCCAGCACCCTTCGGGGTCTCTCCTACAATGAGCAGTTCTTC. It is translated as CASTLRGLSYNEQFF.

This clonotype showed up just once. An end of the junction differs from the germline gene, which may be a read error. V gene TRBV7-7 combines with J gene TRBJ2-1; 7 bases fit TRBD2. There are 15 residues in the CDR3. Per germline, CDR1 SSHAT and CDR2 FNYEAQ (reference sequence). The DNA of the CDR3 is TGTGCTAGCAGCTTAAATATGGCGGGGGACAATGAGCAGTTCTTC. It translates to CASSLNMAGDNEQFF.

This clonotype appeared a few times. This rearrangement joins TRBV27 to TRBJ2-3; 11 bases fit TRBD2. There are 17 residues in the CDR3. V lost 0 bases to trimming and J lost 1 base; unmatched junction nucleotides: 3. CDR1 is MNHEY, CDR2 SMNVEV, per germline (reference sequence). The CDR3 coding sequence is TGTGCCAGCAGTTTATCACTAGCGGGAGTTGGCACAGATACGCAGTATTTT. It codes for CASSLSLAGVGTDTQYF.

This chain joins TRBV6-8 and TRBJ2-7; D unclear. The length of the CDR3 is 12 residues. V was shortened by 7 bases and J by 2 bases, with 9 bases between the two germline ends. Germline lookup yields CDR1 MNHGY and CDR2 SAAAGT. For the CDR3, the DNA is TGTGCCAGCATTGAGAAAACCTACGAGCAGTACTTC. This sequence encodes CASIEKTYEQYF.

This clonotype was counted a single time. The rearrangement uses TRBV20-1 and TRBJ2-7, with 9 bases identical to TRBD2. Germline values: CDR1 DFQATT, CDR2 SNEGSKA (reference sequence). The V segment lost 0 bases and the J segment 0 bases; nucleotides outside the gene matches: 18. This CDR3 has 20 amino acids. CDR3 nucleotide sequence: TGCAGTGCTAGAGATCGGGGATCGAGCGGGAGGCCCTCCCTCTCCTACGAGCAGTACTTC. The encoded protein is CSARDRGSSGRPSLSYEQYF.

The chain recombines TRBV18 with TRBJ1-6, with D unresolved. The CDR3 has 14 residues. Germline loops: CDR1 KGHSH, CDR2 LQKENI. V was shortened by 8 bases and J by 4 bases, with 12 bases between the two germline ends. CDR3 in DNA: TGTGCCAGCCATACGGGCTCATATAATTCACCCCTCCACTTT. Its protein is CASHTGSYNSPLHF.

The sample holds one count of this clonotype. This sequence joins TRBV6-2 or TRBV6-3 and TRBJ1-6, with 8 bases identical to TRBD1. After removal of 4 bases from V and 14 bases from J, the junction contained 10 bases not matched to a gene. The CDR3 covers 14 residues. CDR1 is MNHEY and CDR2 is SVGEGT in the germline V gene. The CDR3 DNA reads TGTGCCAGCAGTTGGACAGGGTCCCCTCTGTCCCTCCACTTT. It encodes CASSWTGSPLSLHF.

V usage is TRBV28 and J usage is TRBJ2-7, with 7 bases lining up with TRBD1. V lost 6 bases and J lost 2; bases outside the gene matches: 7. The CDR3 is 14 residues long. Germline V gene sequence: CDR1 MDHEN, CDR2 SYDVKM. CDR3 coding DNA: TGTGCCAGCAGGCCGACAGGGTCGGCCTACGAGCAGTACTTC. This translates into CASRPTGSAYEQYF.

The chain uses TRBV7-6 and TRBJ2-1; 9 positions agree with TRBD2. The germline V gene encodes CDR1 SGHVS and CDR2 FNYEAQ. J gave up 4 bases and V 5 bases, and 12 bases lay outside the gene matches. The CDR3 runs to 17 residues. The CDR3 nucleotides read TGTGCCAGCAGCCTCACTAGCGGGCCTCAACCTTACAATGAGCAGTTCTTC. It codes for CASSLTSGPQPYNEQFF. The entire variable domain, with the rest obtained from reference TRBV7-6 and TRBJ2-1, is as follows: GAGVSQSPRYKVTKRGQDVALRCDPISGHVSLYWYRQALGQGPEFLTYFNYEAQQDKSGLPNDRFSAERPEGSISTLTIQRTEQRDSAMYRCASSLTSGPQPYNEQFFGPGTRLTVL.

The V and J genes are TRBV28 and TRBJ2-7; D gene uncertain. Per germline, CDR1 MDHEN and CDR2 SYDVKM. This CDR3 contains 13 residues. The germline V and J ends were trimmed by 6 bases and 2 bases, with 11 bases remaining between them. CDR3 in amino acids: CASSLSLTYEQYF. The CDR3 DNA reads as TGTGCCAGCAGCCTTAGCCTTACCTACGAGCAGTACTTC.

Notes on this clonotype: Since a much larger clone is just one base distant, this may be a read error. The chain uses TRBV7-2 and TRBJ2-3; maybe TRBD1 (5 bases). Germline V CDR1 and CDR2: SGHTA, FQGNSA. The CDR3 is made up of 15 amino acids. CDR3 protein: CASGLGQGATDTQYF. The CDR3 DNA is TGTGCCAGCGGCTTAGGGCAGGGCGCCACAGATACGCAGTATTTT.

The V gene is TRBV3-1, the J gene TRBJ1-1, with D unresolved. The V end was cut by 5 bases, the J end by 11 bases, with 12 bases between. The germline V gene has CDR1 LGHDT and CDR2 YNNKEL (reference sequence). CDR3 length: 11 amino acids. CDR3 bases: TGTGCCAGCAGCTCGGACCGCCAGGCTTTCTTT. Translation: CASSSDRQAFF.

The genes are TRBV29-1 and TRBJ2-1; 9 positions agree with TRBD1. V was pared by 6 bases and J by 4 bases, with 4 bases of the junction left unmatched. In germline, CDR1 is SQVTM, CDR2 ANQGSEA. The CDR3 has 13 amino acids. DNA of the CDR3: TGCAGCGTGATCGGGACAGGGTACAATGAGCAGTTCTTC. Amino acids: CSVIGTGYNEQFF.

V and J are TRBV5-6 and TRBJ2-1; 9 bases fit TRBD2. The CDR3 sequence is 16 residues long. V lost 0 bases to trimming and J lost 8 bases; unmatched junction nucleotides: 9. CDR1 is SGHDT and CDR2 is YYEEEE in the germline V gene. Written as DNA, the CDR3 is TGTGCCAGCAGCTTGGATAGGAGCGGGGGGAGTCATGAGCAGTTCTTC. Translated: CASSLDRSGGSHEQFF.

The V and J genes are TRBV3-1 and TRBJ2-5; D possibly corresponds to TRBD2 (5 bases). Germline CDR1 LGHDT, CDR2 YNNKEL (reference sequence). V lost 1 base and J lost 11, with 17 bases in between. This CDR3 is 14 amino acids long. CDR3: CASSQGPSLDEQYF. The CDR3 DNA reads TGTGCCAGCAGCCAAGGACCTAGCCTCGATGAGCAGTACTTC.

The table lists this clonotype with a few counts. The chain couples TRBV20-1 to TRBJ2-1; D unresolved. The germline V gene has CDR1 DFQATT and CDR2 SNEGSKA (reference sequence). The ends were cut back, 5 bases at V and 0 bases at J, with 14 bases in the middle. The CDR3 has 15 amino acids. The CDR3 region has the DNA TGCAGTGCTTACCTACTCACAAGCTCCTACAATGAGCAGTTCTTC. This translates into CSAYLLTSSYNEQFF.

This clonotype was counted between two and nine times. The chain has TRBV12-3 or TRBV12-4 and TRBJ2-7; 7 bases are a match to TRBD1. The CDR3 runs to 14 residues. Unmatched junction bases numbered 5, after V lost 6 bases and J lost 0 bases. Written as DNA, the CDR3 is TGTGCCAGCAGGGGGACAGTAAACTCCTACGAGCAGTACTTC. Its translation: CASRGTVNSYEQYF.